This T cell receptor (beta chain) was documented in a study of T cell repertoires in cytomegalovirus infection. This clonotype occurred a few times. A single record per CDR3 protein comes from TCRdb applying MiXCR to the reads. In the table there are around 530,000 distinct CDR3 sequences, about 25% of which are singletons. The TCR was taken from a human donor in good health (CMV status not recorded). Some clones in this sample may be carry-over from other donors' samples. Sequenced sample: PBMCs.

The CDR3 nucleotides are TGTGCCAGTAGTATGAGCCCTGCCGGAGGAAACACCATATATTTT. Its protein product is CASSMSPAGGNTIYF. V gene TRBV19 combines with J gene TRBJ1-3; D is uncertain. Germline V CDR1 and CDR2: LNHDA, SQIVND (reference sequence). Trimming took 3 bases from V and 4 from J, leaving 13 bases between them. There are 15 residues in the CDR3. The complete variable domain, with remaining parts taken from reference TRBV19 and TRBJ1-3, reads DGGITQSPKYLFRKEGQNVTLSCEQNLNHDAMYWYRQDPGQGLRLIYYSQIVNDFQKGDIAEGYSVSREKKESFPLTVTSAQKNPTAFYLCASSMSPAGGNTIYFGEGSWLTVV.